This T cell receptor beta chain was recovered during a study of shared clonotypes between healthy human individuals. Study context: Aged between 18 and 49, the donors were a couple of women and three men.

This clone was counted between two and nine times. Its specificity is unknown. At the DNA level, this CDR3 is encoded by other sequences in the same sample as well. Study-wide results and limits: An anticipated effect of sequencing depth on clonotype sharing among donors was recognized.

Positively selected for CCR7, the CD45RO-negative cells used as naive CD8 cells excluded terminally differentiated effector memory CD45RA+ cells. Method: immunoSEQ multiplex PCR; TCRdb's copy keeps in-frame clones and lacks some. The sample holds around 2.1 million clones; under 95% are singletons and the top ten take around 1.7%. The sequencing sample was made of naive CD8+ T cells from PBMCs. The receptor comes from a man younger than 35 in good health. Some clones in this sample may be carry-over from other donors' samples.

This CDR3 reads CASSSRDRAYEQYF. CDR3 coding DNA: TGTGCCAGCAGCTCCCGGGACAGAGCCTACGAGCAGTACTTC. The V call is TRBV7-2, the J call TRBJ2-7; TRBD1 matches at 7 bases. The junction had 5 bases not matched to a gene; V was cut back by 4 bases and J by 2 bases. The CDR3 runs 14 residues. Germline CDR1 reads SGHTA; CDR2 reads FQGNSA.